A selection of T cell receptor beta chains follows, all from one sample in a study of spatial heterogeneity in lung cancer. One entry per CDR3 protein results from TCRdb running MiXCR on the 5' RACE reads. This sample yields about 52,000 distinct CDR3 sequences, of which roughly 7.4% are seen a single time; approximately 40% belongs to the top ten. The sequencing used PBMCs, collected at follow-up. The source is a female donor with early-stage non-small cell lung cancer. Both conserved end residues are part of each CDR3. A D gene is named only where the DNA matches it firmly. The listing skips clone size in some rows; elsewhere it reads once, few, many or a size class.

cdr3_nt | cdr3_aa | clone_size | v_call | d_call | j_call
TGTGCCAGCAGCCAAGGAAGGACTTTTGGTGAAGCTTTCTTT | CASSQGRTFGEAFF | NA | TRBV3-1 | NA | TRBJ1-1
TGTGCCAGCAGTGAGTGGGATCAGCCCCAGCATTTT | CASSEWDQPQHF | few | TRBV2 | NA | TRBJ1-5
TGTGCCAGTAGCACATTAAAGACGAGCTCCTACAATGAGCAGTTCTTC | CASSTLKTSSYNEQFF | many | TRBV19 | NA | TRBJ2-1
TGTGCCAGCGAAACAGGGTATCGGGAAGCTTTCTTT | CASETGYREAFF | NA | TRBV28 | NA | TRBJ1-1
TGCGCCAGCAGCCAGGGCGGGGTCTACGAGCAGTACTTC | CASSQGGVYEQYF | many | TRBV4-1 | NA | TRBJ2-7
TGCAGTGCACCCGGGACAGGGGGCAATGAGCAGTTCTTC | CSAPGTGGNEQFF | many | TRBV20-1 | TRBD1 | TRBJ2-1
TGTGCCAGCAGTTTTCTGGGGCCGGGCAATGAGCAGTTCTTC | CASSFLGPGNEQFF | many | TRBV27 | NA | TRBJ2-1
TGTGCCAGCAGCTCCGGGGGCATCCTAGGAGATACGCAGTATTTT | CASSSGGILGDTQYF | many | TRBV11-2 | NA | TRBJ2-3
TGTGCCACCACCAATAGCGGGATATTCGGCACAGATACGCAGTATTTT | CATTNSGIFGTDTQYF | many | TRBV24-1 | TRBD2 | TRBJ2-3
TGTGCCAGCGCCTACTACCTCACAGATACGCAGTATTTT | CASAYYLTDTQYF | many | TRBV6-5 | NA | TRBJ2-3
TGTGCCAGCAGCTTAGAGGGGACGACTTACTACAATGAGCAGTTCTTC | CASSLEGTTYYNEQFF | NA | TRBV11-2 | NA | TRBJ2-1
TGCAGTGCTAGACAGGGAGGTTCACCCCTCCACTTT | CSARQGGSPLHF | many | TRBV20-1 | NA | TRBJ1-6
TGCGCCACCCGGACAGGCGACTATGGCTACACCTTC | CATRTGDYGYTF | few | TRBV10-2 | TRBD1 | TRBJ1-2
TGTGCCAGCAGTTACCAGCCGGGACAGGTCACAGATACGCAGTATTTT | CASSYQPGQVTDTQYF | few | TRBV6-5 | TRBD1 | TRBJ2-3
TGTGCCTGTCTCGCCGGGGGAGGTGGAAACACCATATATTTT | CACLAGGGGNTIYF | NA | TRBV30 | NA | TRBJ1-3
TGCGCCAGCAGCGCCGACATGAACACTGAAGCTTTCTTT | CASSADMNTEAFF | many | TRBV5-1 | NA | TRBJ1-1
TGCGCCAGCAGGATCGAGCTGGGCGGAAACACCATATATTTT | CASRIELGGNTIYF | NA | TRBV5-1 | NA | TRBJ1-3
TGTGCCAGCAGCTTGTCACCCGGAAACACCATATATTTT | CASSLSPGNTIYF | NA | TRBV5-4 | NA | TRBJ1-3
TGCGCCAGCAGCCAAATAGCGGGGGGAAGGTCAGATACGCAGTATTTT | CASSQIAGGRSDTQYF | many | TRBV4-1 | TRBD2 | TRBJ2-3
TGTGCCAGCAGCTTTCCTGGCTCTCTTGAAGCTTTCTTT | CASSFPGSLEAFF | few | TRBV7-2 | NA | TRBJ1-1
TGTGCCAGCCGCCCGGAGGGGGGGTCCTACAATGAGCAGTTCTTC | CASRPEGGSYNEQFF | many | TRBV2 | NA | TRBJ2-1
TGTGCCAGCAGCCCGTCGACAGGGAATCAGCCCCAGCATTTT | CASSPSTGNQPQHF | NA | TRBV11-2 | TRBD1 | TRBJ1-5
TGTGCCAGCATATCGAGTGGGAACACTGAAGCTTTCTTT | CASISSGNTEAFF | many | TRBV7-9 | NA | TRBJ1-1
TGTGCCAGCAGTTTAGGAGGACAGGGGGCGTATGAGCAGTTCTTC | CASSLGGQGAYEQFF | few | TRBV28 | TRBD1 | TRBJ2-1
TGCGCCAGCAGCTTTCGGCGGGGGCGCACAGATACGCAGTATTTT | CASSFRRGRTDTQYF | NA | TRBV5-1 | NA | TRBJ2-3
TGTGCCAGCAAGCGGACTACGGCGGAGACCCAGTACTTC | CASKRTTAETQYF | many | TRBV7-2 | NA | TRBJ2-5
TGCGCCAGCAGTGAGCCTCAGTTGGCCAGGGAGACCCAGTACTTC | CASSEPQLARETQYF | many | TRBV10-1 | NA | TRBJ2-5
TGTGCCAGCAGCCAACTTTCGACAGCTTTCTTT | CASSQLSTAFF | many | TRBV14 | NA | TRBJ1-1
TGTGCCATCAGTGACCGACGACAGGGTGGAGAGGATACGCAGTATTTT | CAISDRRQGGEDTQYF | NA | TRBV10-3 | TRBD1 | TRBJ2-3
TGTGCCAGCAGCAAGGGAGGAACTGAAGCTTTCTTT | CASSKGGTEAFF | few | TRBV9 | NA | TRBJ1-1
TGTGCCAGCAGCTCTACAGGTGCAACTAATGAAAAACTGTTTTTT | CASSSTGATNEKLFF | many | TRBV5-4 | NA | TRBJ1-4
TGCAGTCCAGGGACGAGCTCTGGAAACACCATATATTTT | CSPGTSSGNTIYF | NA | TRBV20-1 | NA | TRBJ1-3
TGTGCCAGTAGGGCCACCGGGACAGCGAACACCGGGGAGCTGTTTTTT | CASRATGTANTGELFF | few | TRBV19 | TRBD1 | TRBJ2-2
TGTGCCAGCAGACGGGACGGGACATACTCCTACAATGAGCAGTTCTTC | CASRRDGTYSYNEQFF | many | TRBV2 | NA | TRBJ2-1
TGCGCCAGCAGCCGCCAAGTCAGGGCGGTTGAAGCTTTCTTT | CASSRQVRAVEAFF | NA | TRBV4-1 | NA | TRBJ1-1
TGTGCCAGCAGCGAGAACCCTACGGCTAATGAAAAACTGTTTTTT | CASSENPTANEKLFF | NA | TRBV11-2 | NA | TRBJ1-4
TGTGCCAGCAGGGCGTGGGGGGGCCAAGAGACCCAGTACTTC | CASRAWGGQETQYF | NA | TRBV5-6 | TRBD2 | TRBJ2-5
TGTGCCAGCAGTTTGGGTAGTATATACGAGCAGTACTTC | CASSLGSIYEQYF | many | TRBV12-3/TRBV12-4 | NA | TRBJ2-7
TGTGCCAGCAGCTTACTGGCTATGGTCTACACCTTC | CASSLLAMVYTF | NA | TRBV7-2 | NA | TRBJ1-2
TGTGCCAGCAGCACAGTCCGGGACAGTGCTGCAACTAATGAAAAACTGTTTTTT | CASSTVRDSAATNEKLFF | many | TRBV5-8 | TRBD1 | TRBJ1-4
TGCAGTGCTAGAGGGGACAGCAAAAACATTCAGTACTTC | CSARGDSKNIQYF | NA | TRBV20-1 | TRBD1 | TRBJ2-4
TGTGCCAGCAGTTACTCGCAGGGGCATACTGAAGCTTTCTTT | CASSYSQGHTEAFF | many | TRBV6-6 | NA | TRBJ1-1
TGCAGTGCTAGACAGGGGGCCACTGAAGCTTTCTTT | CSARQGATEAFF | many | TRBV20-1 | TRBD1 | TRBJ1-1
TGTGCCAGCAGTTACCTGGCCACGAATCAGCCCCAGCATTTT | CASSYLATNQPQHF | few | TRBV6-2/TRBV6-3 | NA | TRBJ1-5
TGCGCCAGCAGCTTGGAGACACCGAACTATGGCTACACCTTC | CASSLETPNYGYTF | NA | TRBV5-1 | NA | TRBJ1-2
TGTGCCAGCAGTCTAGTCGGGGGGATGAATGAGCAGTTCTTC | CASSLVGGMNEQFF | many | TRBV12-3/TRBV12-4 | TRBD2 | TRBJ2-1
TGTGCCAGCAGCTTAGCAAGGTCACCCCTCCACTTT | CASSLARSPLHF | NA | TRBV11-2 | NA | TRBJ1-6
TGTGCCAGCAGCTTCAGGGGGCACGGTGAGCAGTTCTTC | CASSFRGHGEQFF | many | TRBV7-9 | TRBD1 | TRBJ2-1
TGTGCCAGCAGCCAAGAGACGGGTGGAAATGAGCAGTTCTTC | CASSQETGGNEQFF | NA | TRBV3-1 | NA | TRBJ2-1
TGCAGCGTTGAAGATTCCACAGGGGTTATGGGCTACGAGCAGTACTTC | CSVEDSTGVMGYEQYF | NA | TRBV29-1 | TRBD1 | TRBJ2-7
TGTGCCAGCAGTGGGAGATCCAAAAACATTCAGTACTTC | CASSGRSKNIQYF | many | TRBV6-1 | NA | TRBJ2-4
TGCAGTGCCAACGTCCCTACCCAAGAGACCCAGTACTTC | CSANVPTQETQYF | few | TRBV20-1 | NA | TRBJ2-5
TGCGCCAGCAGCCGGGACAGCTACAATGAGCAGTTCTTC | CASSRDSYNEQFF | NA | TRBV10-1 | TRBD1 | TRBJ2-1